The 9 T cell receptor beta chains given below trace back to one sample, sequenced in a study of metastatic and nonmetastatic thyroid tumors. Every patient was untreated before thyroid surgery. TCRdb re-clonotyped the PCR reads via MiXCR. The data hold tens of thousands of clones, with approximately 17% observed a single time. The sequenced sample consisted of blood. These receptors originate from a female donor with papillary thyroid cancer or a benign thyroid nodule (not recorded which). Some clones in this sample may be carry-over from other donors' samples.

The chain combines TRBV11-1 with TRBJ2-3; D uncertain. V was trimmed by 5 bases and J by 7 bases, leaving 13 bases between them. The CDR3 totals 13 residues. Germline V lookup: CDR1 SGHAT, CDR2 FQDESV (reference sequence). CDR3 residues: CASSPISRYTQYF. The CDR3 region has the DNA TGTGCCAGCAGCCCCATCTCTCGGTATACGCAGTATTTT.

A note on this clone: One end of the junction fails to match germline, which may point to a read error. The CDR3 is CASGSYRGGITWELFF. The CDR3, as DNA: TGTGCCAGCGGCTCTTACAGGGGAGGCATCACCTGGGAGCTGTTTTTT. The chain recombines TRBV11-2 with TRBJ2-2; weak D call: TRBD1 (7 bases). CDR1 is SGHAT and CDR2 is FQNNGV in the germline V gene. This CDR3 comprises 16 residues.

On this clone: A much more abundant neighbour one base away suggests this may be a read error. V gene TRBV29-1 combines with J gene TRBJ2-6; D remains unclear. The CDR3 length is 10 residues. Germline lookup yields CDR1 SQVTM and CDR2 ANQGSEA. The chain's CDR3 is CSVWANILTF. The CDR3 nucleotides are TGCAGCGTCTGGGCCAACATCCTGACTTTC.

This clone was counted a few times. Since a much larger clone is just one base distant, this may be a read error. Since the CDR3 does not end with the conserved phenylalanine or tryptophan, this likely comes from a read error. V and J are TRBV19 and TRBJ2-1; 7 bases map to TRBD2. The CDR3 has 13 amino acids. The germline CDR1 and CDR2 sequences are LNHDA and SQIVND (reference sequence). The CDR3 here is CASSIMGGNGQFL. CDR3 in DNA: TGTGCCAGTAGTATAATGGGAGGGAATGGGCAGTTCCTC.

This clone showed up many times. The chain links TRBV12-3 or TRBV12-4 to TRBJ1-2; 7 nucleotides agree with TRBD1. The CDR3 spans 14 residues. V lost 6 bases and J lost 2; bases outside the gene matches: 6. Here the CDR3 reads CASRKTTGNYGYTF. In DNA, the CDR3 is TGTGCCAGCAGAAAAACGACAGGGAACTATGGCTACACCTTC.

The chain couples TRBV6-2 or TRBV6-3 to TRBJ2-2; D call uncertain. This CDR3 has 13 amino acids. The V gene lost 2 bases and the J gene lost 8 bases, with 9 bases spanning the gap. The germline V gene has CDR1 MNHEY and CDR2 SVGEGT. The CDR3 sequence is CASSYALEGELFF. In nucleotides, the CDR3 is TGTGCCAGCAGTTACGCCTTAGAAGGGGAGCTGTTTTTT.

This clone was counted ten times or more. V gene TRBV7-2 combines with J gene TRBJ2-5; 7 positions match TRBD1. The length of the CDR3 is 14 residues. Germline V lookup: CDR1 SGHTA, CDR2 FQGNSA. V trimming: 5 bases; J trimming: 5 bases; junction bases outside the gene matches: 8. Here the CDR3 DNA reads TGTGCCAGCAGCCCAGGAGCCAGGGGGGAGACCCAGTACTTC. This encodes CASSPGARGETQYF.

In its sample, this clone was seen a few times. CDR3 residues: CASSKTGTGLHEQYF. DNA for the CDR3: TGTGCCAGCAGTAAAACCGGGACAGGGTTACACGAGCAGTACTTC. The chain links TRBV28 to TRBJ2-7, with 9 positions matching TRBD1. The CDR3 is made up of 15 amino acids. Germline V lookup: CDR1 MDHEN, CDR2 SYDVKM. V lost 5 bases and J lost 5; bases outside the gene matches: 10.

This clone was counted ten times or more. The chain joins TRBV5-1 to TRBJ2-2, with a possible D match to TRBD2 (5 bases). The CDR3 runs 15 residues. CDR1 is SGHRS, CDR2 YFSETQ, per germline. V dropped 0 bases and J dropped 5 bases, with 11 bases sitting between them. The CDR3 protein is CASSLDLASTGELFF. In DNA form, the CDR3 reads TGCGCCAGCAGCTTGGATCTAGCTTCTACCGGGGAGCTGTTTTTT.